The TCR beta chain described here comes from a study of shared T cell receptors in the human thymus. The CDR3 totals 16 residues. Per the germline V gene, CDR1 is SNHLY and CDR2 is FYNNEI. The V end was cut by 8 bases, the J end by 5 bases, with 25 bases between. Generated by immunoSEQ multiplex PCR, the TCRdb table keeps only in-frame clones and is missing some. The table has about 660,000 clones, around nine tenths seen once. These data also formed part of another study, on human thymus T cells.

This sequence originates from a boy in the first two years of life with a congenital heart defect. Sample: thymocytes. This sequence joins TRBV2 and TRBJ2-7, with D perhaps TRBD2 (5 bases). The CDR3 is CASPPTKAAYPHEQYF. The CDR3 region has the DNA TGTGCCAGCCCGCCGACTAAGGCAGCCTATCCCCACGAGCAGTACTTC.